Shown below are 6 T cell receptor beta chains from a single sample sequenced in a study of T cells in Graves' hyperthyroidism and ophthalmopathy (dated by TCRdb to the late 2010s). The receptor library was made with multiplex PCR. Sequencing relied on an Illumina HiSeq 2000. TCR beta CDR3 regions were amplified from RNA transcripts. A first-round RT-PCR of the TCR CDR3 used the HTBI primer set with the Qiagen OneStep RT-PCR kit. Through fastp at Q25 and MiXCR, TCRdb rebuilt clones from the public reads, retaining in-frame beta chains. Every CDR3 protein is listed once, alongside the most common genes and DNA of its rows. In this sample the table shows roughly 700,000 distinct CDR3 sequences, over 35% of which occur a single time. The top ten constitute less than 40% of the sample. The sample taken for sequencing was blood. The source of these receptors is a woman aged 40-49 years with Graves' hyperthyroidism.

This clonotype was seen a few times. V gene TRBV7-9 combines with J gene TRBJ1-2, with a possible D match to TRBD1 (6 bases). V dropped 5 bases and J dropped 6 bases, with 16 bases sitting between them. This CDR3 contains 14 residues. The germline V gene has CDR1 SEHNR and CDR2 FQNEAQ (reference sequence). The CDR3 sequence is CASSRPQGINGYTF. The CDR3 DNA follows: TGTGCCAGCAGCCGACCCCAGGGGATTAATGGCTACACCTTC.

The rearrangement uses TRBV20-1 and TRBJ1-5; D is unresolved. CDR3 length equals 13 residues. The V gene's germline CDR1 is DFQATT and CDR2 SNEGSKA (reference sequence). The germline V and J ends were trimmed by 6 bases and 3 bases, with 12 bases remaining between them. The CDR3 region has the DNA TGCAGTGCCCCAGCGGGATACAATCAGCCCCAGCATTTT. Protein: CSAPAGYNQPQHF.

This clonotype was seen a handful of times. The rearrangement links TRBV27 to TRBJ2-7; no clear D gene. Germline lookup yields CDR1 MNHEY and CDR2 SMNVEV (reference sequence). Deletions cut 8 bases from V and 5 bases from J, with 10 bases between. The CDR3 spans 11 residues. The CDR3 is CASGAKDEQYF. CDR3 nucleotide sequence: TGTGCCAGCGGAGCCAAGGACGAGCAGTACTTC.

This clonotype was picked up many times. V is TRBV29-1 and J is TRBJ2-5; D is perhaps TRBD2 (6 bases). CDR1 and CDR2 from the germline V gene are SQVTM and ANQGSEA. Trimming stripped 6 bases from V and 5 bases from J, with 16 bases between. The CDR3 runs 13 residues. The CDR3 nucleotides read TGCAGCGTGGAGAGGGTAGCGGCGGAGACCCAGTACTTC. It encodes CSVERVAAETQYF.

This chain uses TRBV6-6 with TRBJ2-5; no firm D call. This CDR3 region has 13 residues. CDR1 MNHNY and CDR2 SVGAGI come from the germline V gene (reference sequence). V lost 2 bases to trimming and J lost 0 bases, with 4 bases between them. The CDR3 coding sequence is TGTGCCAGCAGTTACCTGTACCAAGAGACCCAGTACTTC. Its translation is CASSYLYQETQYF.

This clonotype was counted at least ten times. Here the CDR3 DNA reads TGTGCCAGCAGCTTACTCGAGGCGACCCGACTGTTTTTT. As protein: CASSLLEATRLFF. This chain connects TRBV7-2 to TRBJ1-4; D ambiguous. The ends were cut back, 2 bases at V and 13 bases at J, with 14 bases in the middle. Germline V gene lookup returns CDR1 SGHTA and CDR2 FQGNSA. The CDR3 has 13 residues.